Given below is one TCR beta chain in context. The method was immunoSEQ multiplex PCR; TCRdb's version includes in-frame clones alone and lacks a portion of them. The sample lists roughly 160,000 clones; approximately 82% were seen once. The source of the sample is a study of blood T cell repertoires in COVID-19. Across the whole study: In each case, the material was cDNA or gDNA derived from T cells, B-cell-depleted T cells, or PBMCs.

The V gene's germline CDR1 is SGHRS and CDR2 YFSETQ. This CDR3 has 16 amino acids. The V gene end was trimmed by 1 base and the J gene end by 2 bases; junction bases not matched to a gene: 8. This chain connects TRBV5-1 to TRBJ1-2, with 7 bases matching TRBD1. The clonotype was recovered from a woman aged 80 or older with active or convalescent COVID-19. The sequencing sample was made of peripheral blood. In DNA form, the CDR3 reads TGCGCCAGCAGCTTGTCGGGGACAGAGCTAAACTATGGCTACACCTTC. Translating gives CASSLSGTELNYGYTF.